These T cell receptor beta chains were read from a single sample in a study of shared clonotypes between healthy human individuals. Produced via immunoSEQ multiplex PCR; TCRdb's table is partial and in-frame only. The repertoire holds 2 million to 2.5 million clones, with almost 96% as singletons. The sequencing input was naive CD4+ T cells sorted from blood. All receptors derive from a man younger than 35 in good health. The CDR3 runs from the conserved cysteine through the conserved F or W. D genes are given only for firm matches. Size values are once, few and many counts, or a class for expanded clones, and some rows have none.

.	TRBJ2-3	16	TRBD2	TRBV5-1	TGCGCCAGCAGCTTGCCAACGGGCCCACCGGGGGGTACGCAGTATTTT	CASSLPTGPPGGTQYF
few	TRBJ1-1	14	.	TRBV2	TGTGCCAGCAGTGTTACCCCAGGGGACACTGAAGCTTTCTTT	CASSVTPGDTEAFF
.	TRBJ2-7	14	.	TRBV27	TGTGCCAGCAGTTCCCGGACGGGGACCTACGAGCAGTACTTC	CASSSRTGTYEQYF
.	TRBJ2-5	14	.	TRBV10-3	TGTGCCATCAGTTCCGGTGACCGCCAAGAGACCCAGTACTTC	CAISSGDRQETQYF
.	TRBJ2-3	15	.	TRBV27	TGTGCCAGCAGTTTAAGACAGCAATCTACAGATACGCAGTATTTT	CASSLRQQSTDTQYF
.	TRBJ1-2	12	.	TRBV2	TGTGCCAGCAGTGAGAGAAACTATGGCTACACCTTC	CASSERNYGYTF
.	TRBJ2-5	17	.	TRBV11-2	TGTGCCAGCAGCTTAGAATACGGTCCTAGGGGTAGGAAGACCCAGTACTTC	CASSLEYGPRGRKTQYF
.	TRBJ2-2	14	.	TRBV6-6	TGTGCCACCGGGTCTACACCGAACACCGGGGAGCTGTTTTTT	CATGSTPNTGELFF
.	TRBJ2-7	14	TRBD1	TRBV29-1	TGCAGCGTGGAAGACAGGGGGCCTACCTACGAGCAGTACTTC	CSVEDRGPTYEQYF
.	TRBJ1-1	14	.	TRBV27	TGTGCCAGCAGCCCCCGACAGGTTCACACTGAAGCTTTCTTT	CASSPRQVHTEAFF
once	TRBJ2-7	11	.	TRBV6-5	TGTGCCAGCAGCCGACTCGGCGAGCAGTACTTC	CASSRLGEQYF
.	TRBJ1-5	13	TRBD1	TRBV6-5	TGTGCCACCTCAGGGGGAATCAATCAGCCCCAGCATTTT	CATSGGINQPQHF
.	TRBJ2-3	15	.	TRBV5-4	TGTGCCAGCAGCCTGAGTCAGCGGAGCACAGATACGCAGTATTTT	CASSLSQRSTDTQYF
.	TRBJ2-5	16	TRBD2	TRBV10-3	TGTGCCATCAGTGGAGGACTAGCGGTGTACCAAGAGACCCAGTACTTC	CAISGGLAVYQETQYF
.	TRBJ1-6	15	TRBD1	TRBV10-3	TGTGCCATCAGCACCGGGACAGGGAATAATTCACCCCTCCACTTT	CAISTGTGNNSPLHF
.	TRBJ2-7	14	.	TRBV5-1	TGCGCCAGCAGCTTGGAAGGGGTATACTACGAGCAGTACTTC	CASSLEGVYYEQYF
.	TRBJ2-3	12	.	TRBV6-6	TGTGCCAGCAGTTTCGGGGGAGATACGCAGTATTTT	CASSFGGDTQYF
once	TRBJ2-3	13	.	TRBV10-3	TGTGCCATCCGTCGGCTACGCACAGATACGCAGTATTTT	CAIRRLRTDTQYF
.	TRBJ2-7	16	TRBD1	TRBV7-2	TGTGCCAGCAGCTTTTCAAGGGACAGTGCATCCTACGAGCAGTACTTC	CASSFSRDSASYEQYF
.	TRBJ1-5	13	.	TRBV7-2	TGTGCCAGCAGTCGGGTTGACAATCAGCCCCAGCATTTT	CASSRVDNQPQHF